The 14 T cell receptor beta chains given below trace back to one sample, sequenced in a study of blood T cell repertoires in COVID-19. The protocol was immunoSEQ multiplex PCR, while the TCRdb copy is restricted to in-frame clones and leaves out a portion. The sample yields under 150,000 clones, approximately 83% seen once. The sample comprised peripheral blood. Source of these receptors: a man in his forties or fifties with active or convalescent COVID-19.

The chain links TRBV19 to TRBJ1-2; no firm D call. V lost 7 bases to trimming and J lost 4 bases, with 10 bases between them. From germline, CDR1 is LNHDA and CDR2 SQIVND (reference sequence). This CDR3 is 12 amino acids long. CDR3 in amino acids: CASTDTGYGYTF. The CDR3 DNA follows: TGTGCCAGTACCGACACTGGCTATGGCTACACCTTC.

This chain links TRBV2 with TRBJ1-1, with 9 bases matching TRBD1. Germline loops: CDR1 SNHLY, CDR2 FYNNEI. The CDR3 consists of 16 residues. With V trimmed by 2 bases and J by 0 bases, 4 bases remained unmatched. CDR3 residues: CASSEKRTGVNTEAFF. The DNA for the CDR3 is TGTGCCAGCAGTGAAAAGCGGACAGGGGTGAACACTGAAGCTTTCTTT.

The chain combines TRBV27 with TRBJ2-5; TRBD2 agrees at 7 bases. From germline, CDR1 is MNHEY and CDR2 SMNVEV (reference sequence). The trim removed 5 bases at V and 5 bases at J, leaving 11 bases unmatched. This CDR3 contains 15 residues. The chain's CDR3 is CASSPRTSYGETQYF. CDR3 sequence (DNA): TGTGCCAGCAGTCCCCGGACTAGTTATGGGGAGACCCAGTACTTC.

This rearrangement joins TRBV5-5 to TRBJ1-4; D might be TRBD1 (5 bases). Deletions cut 4 bases from V and 0 bases from J, with 13 bases between. The CDR3 runs to 16 residues. Germline V CDR1 and CDR2: SGHKS, YYEKEE (reference sequence). The CDR3 spells CASSHRGSATNEKLFF. The CDR3 DNA reads TGTGCCAGCAGCCATCGGGGGAGCGCAACTAATGAAAAACTGTTTTTT. Drawing the rest from reference TRBV5-5 and TRBJ1-4, the complete variable domain is DAGVTQSPTHLIKTRGQQVTLRCSPISGHKSVSWYQQVLGQGPQFIFQYYEKEERGRGNFPDRFSARQFPNYSSELNVNALLLGDSALYLCASSHRGSATNEKLFFGSGTQLSVL.

The chain is built from TRBV7-9 and TRBJ2-5, with D maybe TRBD2 (7 bases). The CDR3 loop spans 14 amino acids. The germline V and J ends were trimmed by 5 bases and 4 bases, with 14 bases remaining between them. Germline V gene data show CDR1 as SEHNR and CDR2 as FQNEAQ (reference sequence). This CDR3 is CASSLTGGRETQYF. The CDR3 DNA reads TGTGCCAGCAGCCTAACGGGGGGCCGAGAGACCCAGTACTTC.

The chain carries TRBV19 and TRBJ2-2; D may be TRBD1 (5 bases). Germline CDR1 is LNHDA and CDR2 is SQIVND (reference sequence). V was trimmed by 9 bases and J by 3 bases, leaving 14 bases between them. This CDR3 spans 14 amino acids. CDR3 sequence (DNA): TGTGCCAGCAGACGGACACAGGACACCGGGGAGCTGTTTTTT. Protein: CASRRTQDTGELFF.

The chain links TRBV5-6 to TRBJ2-5; tentatively, D is TRBD1 (5 bases). V lost 0 bases and J 1 base, leaving 7 bases between the germline ends. The CDR3 is 14 amino acids. Germline V gene sequence: CDR1 SGHDT, CDR2 YYEEEE. This CDR3 reads CASSLAGPQETQYF. Written as DNA, the CDR3 is TGTGCCAGCAGCTTGGCAGGGCCCCAAGAGACCCAGTACTTC. Variable domain in full (rest from reference TRBV5-6 and TRBJ2-5): DAGVTQSPTHLIKTRGQQVTLRCSPKSGHDTVSWYQQALGQGPQFIFQYYEEEERQRGNFPDRFSGHQFPNYSSELNVNALLLGDSALYLCASSLAGPQETQYFGPGTRLLVL.

This clone came up once. The rearrangement links TRBV6-5 to TRBJ2-3; D possibly corresponds to TRBD2 (5 bases). CDR1 MNHEY and CDR2 SVGAGI come from the germline V gene. This CDR3 is 15 amino acids long. The ends were cut back, 6 bases at V and 6 bases at J, with 19 bases in the middle. The CDR3 DNA sequence: TGTGCCAGCAGAGGAGCAACGAGGGCCCGGGATACGCAGTATTTT. Translated, it gives CASRGATRARDTQYF.

The chain combines TRBV11-1 with TRBJ1-6, with D tentatively TRBD1 (5 bases). Looked up from germline, CDR1 is SGHAT and CDR2 is FQDESV (reference sequence). V lost 2 bases to trimming and J lost 10 bases, with 12 bases between them. This CDR3 region has 14 residues. This chain's CDR3 is CASSLIGVGSPLHF. In DNA form, the CDR3 reads TGTGCCAGCAGCTTAATAGGGGTTGGATCACCCCTCCACTTT. The full variable domain, with the rest looked up from reference TRBV11-1 and TRBJ1-6, is EAEVAQSPRYKITEKSQAVAFWCDPISGHATLYWYRQILGQGPELLVQFQDESVVDDSQLPKDRFSAERLKGVDSTLKIQPAELGDSAMYLCASSLIGVGSPLHFGNGTRLTVT.

This clone occurred a few times. V and J are TRBV6-1 and TRBJ2-1; D gene uncertain. Deletions cut 1 base from V and 4 bases from J, with 11 bases between. This CDR3 is 15 amino acids long. Germline V lookup: CDR1 MNHNS, CDR2 SASEGT. This CDR3 reads CASSEGVSTYNEQFF. CDR3 sequence (DNA): TGTGCCAGCAGTGAAGGCGTTAGCACATACAATGAGCAGTTCTTC.

This rearrangement joins TRBV7-9 to TRBJ2-7; 8 bases are a match to TRBD1. Trimming cost V 1 base and J 7 bases; bases outside gene matches: 12. CDR1 is SEHNR, CDR2 FQNEAQ, per germline (reference sequence). The CDR3 is made up of 16 amino acids. This CDR3 is CASSLDRTGPPREQYF. The CDR3 DNA follows: TGTGCCAGCAGCTTAGATAGGACAGGGCCCCCGCGGGAGCAGTACTTC.

This chain joins TRBV27 and TRBJ1-2; 7 bases are a match to TRBD1. The germline V gene has CDR1 MNHEY and CDR2 SMNVEV (reference sequence). The length of the CDR3 is 14 residues. Trimming cost V 6 bases and J 0 bases; bases outside gene matches: 4. As DNA, the CDR3 is TGTGCCAGCAGAAAGACAGGGACTAACTATGGCTACACCTTC. Translated, it gives CASRKTGTNYGYTF.

The chain recombines TRBV12-5 with TRBJ1-2, with TRBD1 as a possible D gene (6 bases). Germline loops: CDR1 LGHNT, CDR2 FRNRAP. V was trimmed by 6 bases and J by 4 bases, leaving 12 bases between them. This CDR3 is 13 amino acids long. The CDR3 spells CASGMDSSYGYTF. Here the CDR3 DNA reads TGTGCTAGTGGGATGGACAGCTCCTATGGCTACACCTTC. Using reference TRBV12-5 and TRBJ1-2 for the parts outside the CDR3, the full variable domain is DARVTQTPRHKVTEMGQEVTMRCQPILGHNTVFWYRQTMMQGLELLAYFRNRAPLDDSGMPKDRFSAEMPDATLATLKIQPSEPRDSAVYFCASGMDSSYGYTFGSGTRLTVV.

The chain uses TRBV3-1 (or the pseudogene TRBV3-2) and TRBJ1-3; 8 bases match TRBD1. CDR3 length: 15 residues. The ends lost 1 base at V and 4 bases at J; junction bases unmatched: 3. Germline CDR1 and CDR2: LGHDT and YNNKEL (reference sequence). The CDR3, as DNA: TGTGCCAGCAGCCAAGGACAGGGGACGGGAAACACCATATATTTT. It encodes CASSQGQGTGNTIYF.